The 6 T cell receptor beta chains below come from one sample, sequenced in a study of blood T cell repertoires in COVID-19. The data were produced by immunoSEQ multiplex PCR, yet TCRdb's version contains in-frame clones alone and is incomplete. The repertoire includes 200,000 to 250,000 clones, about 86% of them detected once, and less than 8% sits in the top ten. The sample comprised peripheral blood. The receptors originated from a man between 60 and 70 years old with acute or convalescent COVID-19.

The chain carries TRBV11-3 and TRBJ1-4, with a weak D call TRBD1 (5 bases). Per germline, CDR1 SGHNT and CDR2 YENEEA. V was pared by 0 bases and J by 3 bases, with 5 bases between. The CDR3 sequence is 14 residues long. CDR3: CASSLEGANEKLFF. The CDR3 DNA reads TGTGCCAGCAGCTTAGAAGGGGCTAATGAAAAACTGTTTTTT.

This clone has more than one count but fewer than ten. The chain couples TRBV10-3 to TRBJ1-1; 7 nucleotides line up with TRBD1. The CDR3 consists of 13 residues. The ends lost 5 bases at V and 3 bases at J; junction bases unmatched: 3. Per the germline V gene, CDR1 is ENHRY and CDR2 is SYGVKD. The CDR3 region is CAISSDRDTEAFF. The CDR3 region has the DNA TGTGCCATCAGTTCAGACAGGGACACTGAAGCTTTCTTT.

CDR3 loop: CSVDGGVTEAFF. Written as DNA, the CDR3 is TGCAGCGTGGATGGAGGGGTCACTGAAGCTTTCTTT. This sequence joins TRBV29-1 and TRBJ1-1; a possible D gene is TRBD1 (5 bases). This CDR3 is 12 amino acids long. V was pared by 6 bases and J by 4 bases, with 12 bases between. Germline CDR1 reads SQVTM; CDR2 reads ANQGSEA.

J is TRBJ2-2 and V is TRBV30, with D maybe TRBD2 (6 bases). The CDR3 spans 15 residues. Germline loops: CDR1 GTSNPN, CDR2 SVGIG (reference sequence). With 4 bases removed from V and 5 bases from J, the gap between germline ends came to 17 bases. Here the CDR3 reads CAWTHLSGQTGELFF. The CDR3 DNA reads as TGTGCCTGGACCCACTTGAGCGGGCAAACCGGGGAGCTGTTTTTT.

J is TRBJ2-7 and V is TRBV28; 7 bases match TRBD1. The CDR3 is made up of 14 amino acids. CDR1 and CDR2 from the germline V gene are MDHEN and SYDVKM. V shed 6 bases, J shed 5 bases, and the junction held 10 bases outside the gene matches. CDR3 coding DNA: TGTGCCAGCAGCGAAGACAGGGCAGAGGACGAGCAGTACTTC. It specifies CASSEDRAEDEQYF.

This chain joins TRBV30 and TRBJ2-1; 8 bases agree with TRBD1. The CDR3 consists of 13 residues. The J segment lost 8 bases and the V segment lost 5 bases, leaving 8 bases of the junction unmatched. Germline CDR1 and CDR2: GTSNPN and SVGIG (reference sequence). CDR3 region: CAWGRTGFDEQFF. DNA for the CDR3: TGTGCCTGGGGACGGACAGGGTTTGATGAGCAGTTCTTC.